One sample yielded the 22 T cell receptor beta chains listed below, sequenced in a study of metastatic and nonmetastatic thyroid tumors. Patients were all untreated before their thyroid surgery. Via MiXCR, TCRdb re-called the PCR reads. The sample records tens of thousands of clones, just under 15% being singletons. Sequencing was carried out using blood. These TCRs come from a female donor with papillary thyroid cancer or a benign thyroid nodule (not recorded which). Some clones in this sample may be carry-over from other donors' samples.

This clone was observed at least ten times. The chain uses TRBV20-1 and TRBJ2-3; 12 nucleotides line up with TRBD2. V shed 6 bases and J 6 bases; nucleotides not matched to a gene: 7. In germline, CDR1 is DFQATT, CDR2 SNEGSKA (reference sequence). The CDR3 spans 14 residues. The DNA of the CDR3 is TGCAGTGCCGGACTAGCGGGGATGCTCGATACGCAGTATTTT. Translating it yields CSAGLAGMLDTQYF.

On this clone itself: This could be a read error, since a much larger clone is one nucleotide away. J is TRBJ1-6 and V is TRBV3-1, with TRBD1 matching 10 bases. Germline V gene sequence: CDR1 LGHDT, CDR2 YNNKEL (reference sequence). CDR3 length: 13 amino acids. V lost 3 bases and J lost 10; bases outside the gene matches: 0. The CDR3 sequence is CASSQTGGSPLHF. CDR3 bases: TGTGCCAGCAGCCAGACAGGGGGCTCACCCCTCCACTTT.

There are many counts of this clone. The CDR3 DNA reads as TGTGCCAGCAGTTTATCGGCGGACAGACAGCCCCAGCATTTT. Amino acids: CASSLSADRQPQHF. The chain links TRBV12-3 or TRBV12-4 to TRBJ1-5; the D gene is possibly TRBD1 (6 bases). The CDR3 is 14 amino acids. Trimming shortened V by 2 bases and J by 7 bases, and 12 bases separated the two germline ends.

This clone has just a few counts. The J gene is TRBJ2-7, the V gene TRBV6-1; D not resolved. Germline V gene sequence: CDR1 MNHNS, CDR2 SASEGT. The CDR3 contains 11 residues. V dropped 5 bases and J dropped 3 bases, with 5 bases sitting between them. The CDR3, as DNA: TGTGCCAGCAGTACCCACTACGAGCAGTACTTC. Protein sequence: CASSTHYEQYF.

With regard to this clone: It may be a read error: a sequence one base away is much more abundant. The chain combines TRBV6-1 with TRBJ1-3; 8 bases fit TRBD1. J lost 0 bases, V lost 7 bases, and 5 bases had no gene match. The CDR3 totals 15 residues. Germline loops: CDR1 MNHNS, CDR2 SASEGT. CDR3 bases: TGTGCCAGCAACCGACAGGGGTACTCTGGAAACACCATATATTTT. This codes for CASNRQGYSGNTIYF.

This clone was observed many times. A read error may be the cause here, since a much bigger clone is one base away. The sample holds other DNA sequences that translate to the same CDR3. The chain recombines TRBV20-1 with TRBJ1-6; D is uncertain. The V end lost 4 bases, the J end lost 2 bases, and 12 bases lay between the germline ends. The CDR3 is made up of 15 amino acids. Germline values: CDR1 DFQATT, CDR2 SNEGSKA (reference sequence). The CDR3, as DNA: TGCAGTGCTATCAGGACGGAAGCCTATAATTCACCCCTCCACTTT. Encoded protein: CSAIRTEAYNSPLHF.

This clone showed up just a few times. V gene TRBV2 combines with J gene TRBJ2-3; D may be TRBD2 (5 bases). Germline CDR1 SNHLY, CDR2 FYNNEI. The CDR3 extends over 15 amino acids. Between the trimmed V and J ends, which lost 5 bases and 0 bases, there was a span of 12 bases. The CDR3 bases are TGTGCCAGCAGTTCTGTGACTACTAGCACAGATACGCAGTATTTT. Its protein is CASSSVTTSTDTQYF.

This clone was recorded many times. One end of the junction is discordant with germline, which a read error may explain. The chain recombines TRBV4-1 with TRBJ2-2; 7 bases are shared with TRBD1. CDR1 and CDR2 from the germline V gene are MGHRA and YSYEKL. The CDR3 contains 18 residues. CDR3 sequence: CAGSQVFRTPGGTGELFF. CDR3 nucleotides: TGCGCCGGCAGCCAAGTTTTCCGTACCCCAGGGGGCACCGGGGAGCTGTTTTTT.

As for this clone: An end of the junction differs from the germline gene, which may be a read error. The chain uses TRBV13 and TRBJ2-7, with 9 nucleotides matching TRBD2. Germline V gene data show CDR1 as PRHDT and CDR2 as FYEKMQ (reference sequence). The CDR3 runs to 20 residues. CDR3 sequence reads: CASSSLSWASGTPRHYVQYF. DNA of the CDR3: TGTGCCAGCAGCTCCCTATCATGGGCTAGCGGGACCCCCCGCCACTACGTGCAGTACTTC.

This clone occurred many times. The V and J genes are TRBV16 and TRBJ1-6, with no clear D. V was cut by 0 bases and J by 10 bases, with 7 bases left in between. The CDR3 length is 13 residues. The germline V gene has CDR1 KGHSY and CDR2 FQNENV. CDR3 DNA: TGTGCCAGCAGCCAATCACTAGGATCACCCCTCCACTTT. Protein product: CASSQSLGSPLHF.

Only a few counts were recorded for this clone. V is TRBV6-1 and J is TRBJ2-7; tentatively, D is TRBD2 (5 bases). Germline assignment: CDR1 MNHNS and CDR2 SASEGT. V shed 10 bases and J shed 0 bases, with 16 bases lying between them. The CDR3 contains 14 residues. CDR3 DNA sequence: TGTGCCACCCAGTTCGGCCTAGCCTCCTACGAGCAGTACTTC. This codes for CATQFGLASYEQYF.

Many counts were recorded for this clone. The chain joins TRBV28 to TRBJ2-1, with no clear D. V shed 5 bases and J shed 4 bases, with 21 bases lying between them. The CDR3 has 17 residues. In germline, CDR1 is MDHEN, CDR2 SYDVKM. CDR3 sequence: CASSPIGGPTLYNEQFF. Here the CDR3 DNA reads TGTGCCAGCAGTCCGATAGGCGGACCGACACTTTACAATGAGCAGTTCTTC.

Sample share makes this clone medium-sized. The genes are TRBV4-3 and TRBJ1-6, with a weak D call TRBD1 (5 bases). Germline V gene sequence: CDR1 LGHNA, CDR2 YSLEER. The V and J ends lost 5 bases and 14 bases respectively, with 13 bases between them. The CDR3 runs to 12 residues. The CDR3 coding sequence is TGCGCCAGCAGCAAACAGGATGGATCCCTCCACTTT. Protein product: CASSKQDGSLHF.

This clone appeared once. This rearrangement joins TRBV30 to TRBJ1-1, with D hard to call. Looked up from germline, CDR1 is GTSNPN and CDR2 is SVGIG (reference sequence). V gave up 0 bases and J gave up 2 bases, with 7 bases separating them. The CDR3 totals 13 residues. The DNA of the CDR3 is TGTGCCTGGAGTGTACAATTTAACACTGAAGCTTTCTTT. This translates into CAWSVQFNTEAFF.

This clone rates as medium-sized. The CDR3 sequence is CASSFTGPGYTF. Here the CDR3 DNA reads TGTGCCAGCAGTTTCACAGGTCCCGGCTACACCTTC. The chain uses TRBV6-1 and TRBJ1-2, with D maybe TRBD1 (5 bases). The CDR3 is made up of 12 amino acids. The germline gives CDR1 MNHNS, CDR2 SASEGT. V dropped 5 bases and J dropped 8 bases, with 12 bases sitting between them.

This clone appeared many times. The chain links TRBV6-1 to TRBJ2-5; tentative D call: TRBD1 (6 bases). V was trimmed by 6 bases and J by 4 bases, leaving 9 bases between them. Germline V gene lookup returns CDR1 MNHNS and CDR2 SASEGT. The CDR3 is made up of 12 amino acids. CDR3 amino acids: CASRQGRETQYF. CDR3 DNA: TGTGCCAGCAGACAGGGAAGAGAGACCCAGTACTTC.

Details on this clone: The germline gene is not matched at one end of the junction; a read error may be the cause. J is TRBJ1-4 and V is TRBV9; maybe TRBD1 (5 bases). The V gene's germline CDR1 is SGDLS and CDR2 YYNGEE. The CDR3 is 16 amino acids. The CDR3 coding sequence is TGTGCCTGCAGCGTAGCTATGGGGGTAACTAATGAAAAACTGTTTTTT. Translated, it gives CACSVAMGVTNEKLFF.

The chain is built from TRBV25-1 and TRBJ2-1, with 8 bases fitting TRBD2. With 4 bases clipped from V and 9 bases from J, the junction kept 11 bases outside the gene matches. This CDR3 is built from 15 residues. CDR1 and CDR2 from the germline V gene are MGHDK and SYGVNS. The CDR3 nucleotides are TGTGCCAGCAGTGCCCACGGGAGGGCCAACCCTGAGCAGTTCTTC. Translated: CASSAHGRANPEQFF. The full variable domain, its missing parts supplied by reference TRBV25-1 and TRBJ2-1, is EADIYQTPRYLVIGTGKKITLECSQTMGHDKMYWYQQDPGMELHLIHYSYGVNSTEKGDLSSESTVSRIRTEHFPLTLESARPSHTSQYLCASSAHGRANPEQFFGPGTRLTVL.

This clone was observed many times. The chain uses TRBV20-1 and TRBJ2-1; TRBD1 or TRBD2 may be the D gene (5 bases each). The CDR3 spans 13 residues. V was cut by 5 bases and J by 6 bases, with 14 bases left in between. In germline, CDR1 is DFQATT, CDR2 SNEGSKA (reference sequence). The chain's CDR3 is CSAPVRGSNEQFF. The DNA of the CDR3 is TGCAGTGCTCCGGTGAGGGGTAGCAATGAGCAGTTCTTC.

This clone was recorded at least ten times. This chain joins TRBV3-1 and TRBJ1-2; D might be TRBD1 (5 bases). Per germline, CDR1 LGHDT and CDR2 YNNKEL (reference sequence). The CDR3 consists of 14 residues. V was clipped by 3 bases and J by 3 bases, with 11 bases between them. CDR3 DNA sequence: TGTGCCAGCAGCCATAGCTCAGGGTACTATGGCTACACCTTC. It codes for CASSHSSGYYGYTF.

The sample holds many counts of this clone. The chain links TRBV4-3 to TRBJ2-1, with TRBD2 identical over 10 bases. V was clipped by 2 bases and J by 8 bases; unmatched bases: 12. Germline V gene sequence: CDR1 LGHNA, CDR2 YSLEER. The CDR3 runs to 17 residues. The CDR3 loop reads CASSQRYFGTSEYEQFF. The CDR3 DNA is TGCGCCAGCAGCCAACGCTATTTCGGGACTAGCGAATATGAGCAGTTCTTC.

This clone was seen many times. The rearrangement uses TRBV6-5 and TRBJ2-1; D unclear. The CDR3 has 14 amino acids. The V end was cut by 2 bases, the J end by 6 bases, with 11 bases between. Germline V CDR1 and CDR2: MNHEY, SVGAGI. The CDR3 sequence is CASSYLREVNEQFF. DNA of the CDR3: TGTGCCAGCAGTTACCTACGCGAAGTCAATGAGCAGTTCTTC.